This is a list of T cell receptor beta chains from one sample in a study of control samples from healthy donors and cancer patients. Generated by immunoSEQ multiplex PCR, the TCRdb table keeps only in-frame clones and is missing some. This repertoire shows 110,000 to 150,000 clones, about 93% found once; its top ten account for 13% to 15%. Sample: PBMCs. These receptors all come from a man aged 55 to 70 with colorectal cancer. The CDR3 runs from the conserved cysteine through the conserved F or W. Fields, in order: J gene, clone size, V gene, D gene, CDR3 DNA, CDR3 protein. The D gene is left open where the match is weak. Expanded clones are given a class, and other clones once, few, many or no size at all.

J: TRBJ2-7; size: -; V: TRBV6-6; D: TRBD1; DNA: TGTGCCAGCAACGGACAGGGTGGCACCTACGAGCAGTACTTC; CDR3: CASNGQGGTYEQYF
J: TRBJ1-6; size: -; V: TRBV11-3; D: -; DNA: TGTGCCAGCAGCTTTGCGGCCCTCCACTTT; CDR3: CASSFAALHF
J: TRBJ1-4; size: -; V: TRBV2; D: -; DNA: TGTGCCACGTACCGAGGGGAGGAAAAACTGTTTTTT; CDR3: CATYRGEEKLFF
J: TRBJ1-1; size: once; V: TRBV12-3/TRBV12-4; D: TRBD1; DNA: TGTGCCAGCAGTGGGACAGGGGGCACTGAAGCTTTCTTT; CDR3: CASSGTGGTEAFF
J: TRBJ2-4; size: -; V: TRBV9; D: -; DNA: TGTGCCAGCAGCGTAGAATCGGGGGATTTGGGCAAAAACATTCAGTACTTC; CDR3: CASSVESGDLGKNIQYF
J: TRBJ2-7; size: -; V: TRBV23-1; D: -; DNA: TGCGCCAGCAGTCAATACGGACGTATAACCTACGAGCAGTACTTC; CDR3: CASSQYGRITYEQYF
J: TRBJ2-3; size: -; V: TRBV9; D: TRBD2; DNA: TGTGCCAGCAGCGTAGAGCTAGCGGGGCCTAGCACAGATACGCAGTATTTT; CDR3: CASSVELAGPSTDTQYF
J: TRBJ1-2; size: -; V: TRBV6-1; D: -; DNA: TGTGCCAGCAGTGAAACTGGGTCGTATGGCTACACCTTC; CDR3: CASSETGSYGYTF
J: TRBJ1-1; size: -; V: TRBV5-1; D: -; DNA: TGCGCCAGCAGCCCGGAGGGGAACGGGGAAGCTTTCTTT; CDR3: CASSPEGNGEAFF
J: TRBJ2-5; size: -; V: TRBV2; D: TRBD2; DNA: TGTGCCAGCATCGGACTAGCGGGGGGGCCGCGTCAAGAGACCCAGTACTTC; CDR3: CASIGLAGGPRQETQYF
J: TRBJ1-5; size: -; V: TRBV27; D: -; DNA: TGTGCCAGCAGTTTATCGGGGGTGTCAGGTCAGCCCCAGCATTTT; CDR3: CASSLSGVSGQPQHF
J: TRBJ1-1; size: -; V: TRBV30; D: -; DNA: TGTGTCTTGGGACGAGGGTTGAACACTGAAGCTTTCTTT; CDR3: CVLGRGLNTEAFF
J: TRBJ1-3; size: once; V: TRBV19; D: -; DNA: TGTGCCAGTAGTCCCCATCTTGGCGGAAACACCATATATTTT; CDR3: CASSPHLGGNTIYF
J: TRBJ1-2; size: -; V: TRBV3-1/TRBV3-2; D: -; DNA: TGTGCCAGCAGCCAGGGCTTTCGAAGCTACACCTTC; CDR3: CASSQGFRSYTF
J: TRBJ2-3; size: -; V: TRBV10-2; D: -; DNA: TGCGCCAGCAGTGAGCGGGGCCCAAGCACAGATACGCAGTATTTT; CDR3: CASSERGPSTDTQYF
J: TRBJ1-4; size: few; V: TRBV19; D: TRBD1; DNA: TGTGCCAGTAGCCCGACAGGGTTCGGGGAAAAACTGTTTTTT; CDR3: CASSPTGFGEKLFF
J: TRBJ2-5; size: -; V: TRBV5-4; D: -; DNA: TGTGCCAGCAGCCCGATGGGGTTACGCGAAGAGACCCAGTACTTC; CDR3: CASSPMGLREETQYF
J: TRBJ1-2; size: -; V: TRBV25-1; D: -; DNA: TGTGCCAGCAGTGAAGGCAGGTATGGCTACACCTTC; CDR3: CASSEGRYGYTF
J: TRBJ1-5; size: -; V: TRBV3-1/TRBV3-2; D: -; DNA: TGTGCCAGCAGCGGACAGAGCAATCAGCCCCAGCATTTT; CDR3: CASSGQSNQPQHF
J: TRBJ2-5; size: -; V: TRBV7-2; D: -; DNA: TGTGCCAGCAGCTATGGCGCGCGAGAGACCCAGTACTTC; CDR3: CASSYGARETQYF
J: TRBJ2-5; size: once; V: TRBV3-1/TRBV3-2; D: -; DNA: TGTGCCAGCAGCCAAGAAAGCCGACCACAAGAGACCCAGTACTTC; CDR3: CASSQESRPQETQYF
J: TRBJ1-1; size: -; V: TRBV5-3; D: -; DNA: TGTGCCAGAAGCCCAAAACCATGTAGTGAAGCTTTCTTT; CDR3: CARSPKPCSEAFF
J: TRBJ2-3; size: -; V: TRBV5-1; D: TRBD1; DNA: TGCGCCAGCAGCCGGGGGGACAGGGACACAGATACGCAGTATTTT; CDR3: CASSRGDRDTDTQYF
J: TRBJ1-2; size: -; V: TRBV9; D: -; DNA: TGTGCCAGCAGCACCGAGGAAGGGCCATATGGCTACACCTTC; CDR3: CASSTEEGPYGYTF
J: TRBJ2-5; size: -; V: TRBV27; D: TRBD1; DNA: TGTGCCAGCAGTTTAACAGGGGATCTTGTTGAGACCCAGTACTTC; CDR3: CASSLTGDLVETQYF
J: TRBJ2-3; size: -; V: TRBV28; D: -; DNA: TGTGCCAGCAGTTCCGGTCCCCGGGGAGATACGCAGTATTTT; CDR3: CASSSGPRGDTQYF
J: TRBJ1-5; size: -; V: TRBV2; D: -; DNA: TGTGCCAGCCAGCCGGACAGCAATCAGCCCCAGCATTTT; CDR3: CASQPDSNQPQHF
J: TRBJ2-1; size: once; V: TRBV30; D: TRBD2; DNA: TGTGCCTGGAGTGCCGGGACTAAGCGCAATGAGCAGTTCTTC; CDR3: CAWSAGTKRNEQFF
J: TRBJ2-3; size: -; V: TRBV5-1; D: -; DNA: TGCGCCAGCAGCGTAACAGGGTTCCCCACAGATACGCAGTATTTT; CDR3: CASSVTGFPTDTQYF
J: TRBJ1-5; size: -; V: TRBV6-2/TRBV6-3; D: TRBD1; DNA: TGTGCCAGCAGTTACCGGACAGGGGAGCCTCAGCCCCAGCATTTT; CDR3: CASSYRTGEPQPQHF
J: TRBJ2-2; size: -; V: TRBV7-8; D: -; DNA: TGTGCCAGCAGTTCAGTGGAGTCAGTGGCCACCGGGGAGCTGTTTTTT; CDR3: CASSSVESVATGELFF
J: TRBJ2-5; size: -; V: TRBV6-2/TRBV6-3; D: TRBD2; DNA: TGTGCCAGCAGCTTACTAGCGGGGGGACAAGAGACCCAGTACTTC; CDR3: CASSLLAGGQETQYF
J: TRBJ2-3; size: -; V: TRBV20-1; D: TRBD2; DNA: TGCAGTGCTAGTGGCGGGGGGGCCACAGATACGCAGTATTTT; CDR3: CSASGGGATDTQYF